A single sample gave rise to the 18 T cell receptor beta chains below, sequenced in a study of cytomegalovirus exposure and HLA in healthy donors. 60 Vbeta and 13 Jbeta primers were used in PCR. TCRdb's copy holds only in-frame clones and misses some; the assay was immunoSEQ multiplex PCR. In total, the table holds approximately 140,000 clones. The source material was PBMCs. The receptors derive from a woman between 18 and 29 years old in good health and CMV-seronegative.

The CDR3 region is CASSKAVERRVESDTQYF. DNA of the CDR3: TGTGCCAGCAGCAAAGCGGTCGAAAGACGGGTAGAATCAGATACGCAGTATTTT. V is TRBV21-1 and J is TRBJ2-3; the table's D call, TRBD2, was not checked against the DNA. TRBV21-1 is listed as a pseudogene. CDR3 length equals 18 residues.

This chain joins TRBV5-1 and TRBJ2-3; a weak D match, TRBD2 (5 bases). The germline V gene encodes CDR1 SGHRS and CDR2 YFSETQ. V was trimmed by 3 bases and J by 1 base, leaving 21 bases between them. This CDR3 has 18 amino acids. CDR3 DNA: TGCGCCAGCAGCTCGCGACGCCACCTAATCGGGGGCACAGATACGCAGTATTTT. Translation gives CASSSRRHLIGGTDTQYF.

The J gene is TRBJ2-1, the V gene TRBV11-3, with 9 bases fitting TRBD1. Trimming took 4 bases from V and 5 from J; bases not matched to a gene: 6. This CDR3 spans 15 amino acids. From germline, CDR1 is SGHNT and CDR2 YENEEA. The CDR3 reads CASSSRDRVNNEQFF. Written as DNA, the CDR3 is TGTGCCAGCAGCTCCCGGGACAGGGTCAACAATGAGCAGTTCTTC.

The CDR3 region is CASSFEGGGTEAFF. The CDR3 region has the DNA TGTGCCAGCAGTTTTGAGGGCGGAGGTACTGAAGCTTTCTTT. V and J are TRBV6-1 and TRBJ1-1, with D uncertain. Trimming took 5 bases from V and 5 from J, leaving 15 bases between them. Germline V gene data show CDR1 as MNHNS and CDR2 as SASEGT. The CDR3 runs 14 residues.

The V call is TRBV9, the J call TRBJ1-2; 8 bases are a match to TRBD1. This CDR3 comprises 14 residues. Germline V CDR1 and CDR2: SGDLS, YYNGEE. The V segment lost 4 bases and the J segment 6 bases; nucleotides outside the gene matches: 8. The CDR3 sequence is CASSSLDRVDGYTF. The CDR3 bases are TGTGCCAGCAGCTCCTTGGACAGGGTGGATGGCTACACCTTC.

This chain's CDR3 is CASSPGQGASGYTF. The CDR3 nucleotides are TGTGCCAGCAGCCCTGGACAGGGGGCGAGTGGCTACACCTTC. The chain carries TRBV9 and TRBJ1-2, with 11 bases lining up with TRBD1. From germline, CDR1 is SGDLS and CDR2 YYNGEE. CDR3 length: 14 amino acids. With 4 bases clipped from V and 7 bases from J, the junction kept 6 bases outside the gene matches.

This sequence joins TRBV30 and TRBJ2-3; 11 positions agree with TRBD2. Germline-derived CDR1 and CDR2 are GTSNPN and SVGIG (reference sequence). The trim removed 4 bases at V and 4 bases at J, leaving 7 bases unmatched. This CDR3 comprises 15 residues. CDR3 sequence: CAWTSSGRISDTQYF. The CDR3, as DNA: TGTGCCTGGACCTCTAGCGGGAGGATCTCAGATACGCAGTATTTT.

The chain is built from TRBV2 and TRBJ1-2; the match to TRBD1 covers 11 bases. V shed 11 bases, J shed 6 bases, and the junction held 5 bases outside the gene matches. Germline V gives CDR1 SNHLY, CDR2 FYNNEI. This CDR3 spans 12 amino acids. CDR3 in DNA: TGTGCCCCCAAGGGACAGGGGGATGGCTACACCTTC. Its protein product is CAPKGQGDGYTF. The full variable domain, rest sourced from reference TRBV2 and TRBJ1-2, is EPEVTQTPSHQVTQMGQEVILRCVPISNHLYFYWYRQILGQKVEFLVSFYNNEISEKSEIFDDQFSVERPDGSNFTLKIRSTKLEDSAMYFCAPKGQGDGYTFGSGTRLTVV.

The chain recombines TRBV5-4 with TRBJ2-7; 7 bases map to TRBD2. The CDR3 sequence is 14 residues long. CDR1 is SGHNT and CDR2 is YYREEE in the germline V gene (reference sequence). The V and J ends lost 0 bases and 6 bases, in that order; junction bases with no gene match: 6. The CDR3 sequence: CASSLAGGSGEQYF. The DNA of the CDR3 is TGTGCCAGCAGCTTGGCGGGGGGTTCGGGCGAGCAGTACTTC.

The gene calls are TRBV11-3 and TRBJ1-1; possible D gene TRBD1, 6 bases. From germline, CDR1 is SGHNT and CDR2 YENEEA. CDR3 length: 13 amino acids. V lost 7 bases to trimming and J lost 10 bases, with 19 bases between them. CDR3 bases: TGTGCCAGCACCCCGAGGCAGGGGTTGCCAGCTTTCTTT. It encodes CASTPRQGLPAFF.

In DNA, the CDR3 is TGTGCCAGCAGCTTCAGGACTAGCGGGAGTAATGAGCAGTTCTTC. It yields the protein CASSFRTSGSNEQFF. The chain couples TRBV9 to TRBJ2-1; 13 nucleotides align to TRBD2. Germline V gene sequence: CDR1 SGDLS, CDR2 YYNGEE. The CDR3 loop spans 15 amino acids. V shed 4 bases and J 7 bases; nucleotides not matched to a gene: 5.

The V and J genes are TRBV6-5 and TRBJ1-1, with D possibly TRBD1 on 5 matching bases. V shed 0 bases and J shed 4 bases, with 12 bases lying between them. CDR3 length: 15 amino acids. The germline CDR1 and CDR2 sequences are MNHEY and SVGAGI. The CDR3 coding sequence is TGTGCCAGCAGTTACTCCTTGACGGGGGTCACTGAAGCTTTCTTT. As protein: CASSYSLTGVTEAFF.

This rearrangement joins TRBV15 to TRBJ2-3; D is possibly TRBD1 (6 bases). Germline lookup yields CDR1 LNHNV and CDR2 YYDKDF (reference sequence). The CDR3 has 13 amino acids. V was trimmed by 0 bases and J by 5 bases, leaving 6 bases between them. The CDR3 DNA sequence: TGTGCCACCAGCAGAGACAGGGGAGATACGCAGTATTTT. Translated: CATSRDRGDTQYF.

This sequence joins TRBV29-1 and TRBJ2-3; 11 positions agree with TRBD2. Germline V CDR1 and CDR2: SQVTM, ANQGSEA. Germline trimming cut 7 bases from V and 4 bases from J; bases unmatched to any gene: 7. This CDR3 is 14 amino acids long. CDR3 in DNA: TGCAGCGCTGGCCTAGCGGGAGGCGCAGATACGCAGTATTTT. Translated: CSAGLAGGADTQYF.

This chain links TRBV6-5 with TRBJ2-5; 9 nucleotides agree with TRBD1. The DNA end is more similar to TRBJ2-7, so the J call may be wrong. The CDR3 is made up of 15 amino acids. CDR1 and CDR2 from the germline V gene are MNHEY and SVGAGI. The CDR3 region is CASSYSRDRVYEQYF. DNA for the CDR3: TGTGCCAGCAGTTACTCCCGGGACAGGGTCTACGAGCAGTACTTC.

The V call is TRBV4-2, the J call TRBJ2-1, with D maybe TRBD1 (5 bases). CDR3 length: 15 residues. V shed 0 bases and J shed 5 bases, with 11 bases lying between them. In germline, CDR1 is LGHNA, CDR2 YNFKEQ. CDR3 nucleotide sequence: TGTGCCAGCAGCCAAGAAGCGCAGGGCGACAATGAGCAGTTCTTC. It yields the protein CASSQEAQGDNEQFF.

J is TRBJ1-2 and V is TRBV5-4, with TRBD1 identical over 10 bases. CDR3 size: 15 residues. Germline V gene data show CDR1 as SGHNT and CDR2 as YYREEE (reference sequence). The trim removed 4 bases at V and 7 bases at J, leaving 10 bases unmatched. The CDR3 DNA follows: TGTGCCAGCAGCCCGGATGACAGGGGGCTCGTTGGCTACACCTTC. The encoded protein is CASSPDDRGLVGYTF.

This chain joins TRBV6-1 and TRBJ2-1, with TRBD2 identical over 11 bases. V dropped 6 bases and J dropped 0; count of bases not matched to a gene: 1. The CDR3 runs to 15 residues. Germline V CDR1 and CDR2: MNHNS, SASEGT. CDR3 bases: TGTGCCAGCAGGGGACTAGCGGTCTCCTACAATGAGCAGTTCTTC. Translated: CASRGLAVSYNEQFF.